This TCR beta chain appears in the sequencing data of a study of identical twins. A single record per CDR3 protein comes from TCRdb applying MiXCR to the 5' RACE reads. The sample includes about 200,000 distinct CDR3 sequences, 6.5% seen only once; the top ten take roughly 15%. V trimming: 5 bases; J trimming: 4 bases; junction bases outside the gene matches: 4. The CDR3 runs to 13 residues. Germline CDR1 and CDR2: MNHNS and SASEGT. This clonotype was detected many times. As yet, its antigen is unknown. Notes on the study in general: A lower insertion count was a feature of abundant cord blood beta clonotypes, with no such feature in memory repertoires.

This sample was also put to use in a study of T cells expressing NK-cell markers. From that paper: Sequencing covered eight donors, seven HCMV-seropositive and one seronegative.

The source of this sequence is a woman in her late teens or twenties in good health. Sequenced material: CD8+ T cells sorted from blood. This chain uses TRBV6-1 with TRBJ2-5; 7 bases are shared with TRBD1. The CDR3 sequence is CASSRDRGETQYF. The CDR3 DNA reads TGTGCCAGCAGTCGGGACAGAGGAGAGACCCAGTACTTC.